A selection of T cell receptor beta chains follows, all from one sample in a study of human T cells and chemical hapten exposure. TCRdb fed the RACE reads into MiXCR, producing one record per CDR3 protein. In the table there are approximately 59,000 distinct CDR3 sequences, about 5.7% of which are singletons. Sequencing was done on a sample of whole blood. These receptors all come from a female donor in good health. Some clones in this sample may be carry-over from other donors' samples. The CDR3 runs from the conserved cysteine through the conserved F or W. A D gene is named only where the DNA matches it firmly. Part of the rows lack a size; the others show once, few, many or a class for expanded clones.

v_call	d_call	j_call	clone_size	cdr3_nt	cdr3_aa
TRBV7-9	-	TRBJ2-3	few	TGTGCCAGCAGCTCACGTCGGGACTCGTCCGTCACAGATACGCAGTATTTT	CASSSRRDSSVTDTQYF
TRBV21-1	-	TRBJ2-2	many	TGTGCCAGCAGCAAAGGGAGGAACACCGGGGAGCTGTTTTTT	CASSKGRNTGELFF
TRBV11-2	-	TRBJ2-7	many	TGTGCCAGCAGCCTGGTAGGGGGAGGGCCGGACTACGAGCAGTACTTC	CASSLVGGGPDYEQYF
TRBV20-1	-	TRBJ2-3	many	TGCAGTGCTACATCTTTCCGGGGTTCGGATACGCAGTATTTT	CSATSFRGSDTQYF
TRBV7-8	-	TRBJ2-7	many	TGTGCCAGCAGCTTAAGCGGAGGCGAGCAGTACTTC	CASSLSGGEQYF
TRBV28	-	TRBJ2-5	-	TGTGCCAGCAACCCCTCTGGGGGTGAAGAGACCCAGTACTTC	CASNPSGGEETQYF
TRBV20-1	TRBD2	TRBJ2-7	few	TGCAGTGCTGTTCGTACGGGACTAGCTGTTTACGAGCAGTACTTC	CSAVRTGLAVYEQYF
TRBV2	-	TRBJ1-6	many	TGTGCCAGCAGTGAACTTAGGCAACCTCCGAGTTCACCCCTCCACTTT	CASSELRQPPSSPLHF
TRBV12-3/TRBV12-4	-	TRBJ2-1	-	TGTGCCAGCAGTTTTGCGGGCTCCTACAATGAGCAGTTCTTC	CASSFAGSYNEQFF
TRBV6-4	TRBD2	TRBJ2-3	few	TGTGCCAGCAGTGACGGGGAGGGAGGAACAGATACGCAGTATTTT	CASSDGEGGTDTQYF
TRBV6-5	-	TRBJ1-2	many	TGTGCCAGCAGTTACTCGTCTAGGGCCGGCTACACCTTC	CASSYSSRAGYTF
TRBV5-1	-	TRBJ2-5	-	TGCGCCAGCGGTCAAAGTAAATTAGGGCGAGAGACCCAGTACTTC	CASGQSKLGRETQYF
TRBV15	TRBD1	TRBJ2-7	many	TGTGCCACCAGCAGAGTAGCCGGGACAGGGGGCTACGAGCAGTACTTC	CATSRVAGTGGYEQYF
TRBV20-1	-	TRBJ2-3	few	TGCAGTGCTAGTAGGTCCCGAGGGACAGATACGCAGTATTTT	CSASRSRGTDTQYF
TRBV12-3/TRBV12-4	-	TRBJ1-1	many	TGTGCCAGCAGTTCCCTATACACTGAAGCTTTCTTT	CASSSLYTEAFF
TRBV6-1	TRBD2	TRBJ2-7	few	TGTGCCAGCAGTGTTTCGAGCGGGAGTGGCGAGCAGTACTTC	CASSVSSGSGEQYF
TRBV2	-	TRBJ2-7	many	TGTGCCAGCAGTGTTATTGGGGCCTACGAGCAGTACTTC	CASSVIGAYEQYF
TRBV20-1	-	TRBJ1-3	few	TGCAGTGCCCCGAACGTGACAGCGAACTCTGGAAACACCATATATTTT	CSAPNVTANSGNTIYF
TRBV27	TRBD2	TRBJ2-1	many	TGTGCCAGCAGTTCGGGGGGAGGGCGAAATGAGCAGTTCTTC	CASSSGGGRNEQFF
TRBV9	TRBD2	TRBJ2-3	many	TGTGCCAGCAGCTTACGCGGGACTATCGCAGCAGATACGCAGTATTTT	CASSLRGTIAADTQYF
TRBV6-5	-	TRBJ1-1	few	TGTGCCACCTCCAGGGGGAACACTGAAGCTTTCTTT	CATSRGNTEAFF
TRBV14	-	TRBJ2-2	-	TGTGCCAGCAGCCAAGGGAGTTTGGCCGGGGAGCTGTTTTTT	CASSQGSLAGELFF
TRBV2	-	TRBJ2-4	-	TGTGCCAGCACGGAACAGGGCGCCGACATTCAGTACTTC	CASTEQGADIQYF
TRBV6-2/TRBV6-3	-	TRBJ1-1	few	TGTGCCAGCAGTAAGAGTACAGAGCTGAACACTGAAGCTTTCTTT	CASSKSTELNTEAFF
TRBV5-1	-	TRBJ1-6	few	TGCGCCAGCAGCTTGGACGGAAATAATTCACCCCTCCACTTT	CASSLDGNNSPLHF
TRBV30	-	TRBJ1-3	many	TGTGCCTGGAGTGTCGAGGGGTACTCTGGAAACACCATATATTTT	CAWSVEGYSGNTIYF
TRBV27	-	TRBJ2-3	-	TGTGCCAGCAGCTATAGAAACACAGATACGCAGTATTTT	CASSYRNTDTQYF
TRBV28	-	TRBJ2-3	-	TGTGCCAGCAGCCAAACGGGACGACTGGGGACAGATACGCAGTATTTT	CASSQTGRLGTDTQYF
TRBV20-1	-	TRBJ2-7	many	TGCAGTGCTAGAGTTGTGGAAAAGACGTACGAGCAGTACTTC	CSARVVEKTYEQYF
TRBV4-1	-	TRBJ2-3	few	TGCGCCAGCAGTAAGGGAGGCCCAGATACGCAGTATTTT	CASSKGGPDTQYF
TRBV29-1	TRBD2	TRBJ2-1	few	TGCAGCGTTGAAGATCGGACTAGCGGGGCCCACAATGAGCAGTTCTTC	CSVEDRTSGAHNEQFF
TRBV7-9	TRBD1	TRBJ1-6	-	TGTGCCAGCAGTTACGACAGGGCCCTCTATAATTCACCCCTCCACTTT	CASSYDRALYNSPLHF